This T cell receptor beta chain was obtained from a study of technical replicates of blood from several donors. This clone turned up a few times. V dropped 3 bases and J dropped 2; count of bases not matched to a gene: 0. CDR1 SNHLY and CDR2 FYNNEI come from the germline V gene. The CDR3 is 14 residues long. Produced via immunoSEQ multiplex PCR; TCRdb's table is partial and in-frame only. The data hold tens of thousands of clones, with approximately 94% observed a single time. This rearrangement joins TRBV2 to TRBJ1-5; 8 bases align to TRBD1. Material: T cells isolated from PBMCs. The sequence derives from a human donor in good health. CDR3 amino acids: CASSDRGRNQPQHF. The CDR3 coding sequence is TGTGCCAGCAGTGACAGGGGGCGCAATCAGCCCCAGCATTTT.